The present entry profiles one T cell receptor (beta chain) with its context. Per the original data handling: The assay estimated nucleated cells by amplifying reference gene primers. Libraries were prepared by immunoSEQ multiplex PCR; TCRdb keeps only in-frame clonotypes and omits some of them. V and J calls and clone size come straight from that table; D and trimming were deduced from the DNA. The table includes 250,000 or so clones, about 85% detected once. The data are from a study of blood T cell repertoires in COVID-19. Study overall: Samples taken during acute and convalescent COVID-19 were collected in the United States, Italy and Spain.

V was shortened by 5 bases and J by 0 bases, with 10 bases between the two germline ends. The CDR3 has 14 residues. CDR1 and CDR2 (germline): MGHDK, SYGVNS. Sample: peripheral blood. The source of this sequence is a man between 18 and 29 years old with active or convalescent COVID-19. The V call is TRBV25-1, the J call TRBJ1-1; D gene uncertain. CDR3 residues: CASSSFHMNTEAFF. In DNA form, the CDR3 reads TGTGCCAGCAGTAGTTTCCACATGAACACTGAAGCTTTCTTT.